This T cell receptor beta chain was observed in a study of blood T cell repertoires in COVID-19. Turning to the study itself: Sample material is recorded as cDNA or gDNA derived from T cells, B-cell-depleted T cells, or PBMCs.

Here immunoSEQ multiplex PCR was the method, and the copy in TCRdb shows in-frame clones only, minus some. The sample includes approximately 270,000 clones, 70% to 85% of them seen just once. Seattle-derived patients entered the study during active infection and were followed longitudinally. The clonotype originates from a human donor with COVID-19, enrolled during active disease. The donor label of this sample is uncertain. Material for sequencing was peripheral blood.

Here the CDR3 DNA reads TGTGCCACCAGCATCCCACTCAGGGGGCAGGGCTACACCTTC. It translates to CATSIPLRGQGYTF. This chain links TRBV15 with TRBJ1-2, with 8 bases aligning to TRBD1. This CDR3 is built from 14 residues. The germline CDR1 and CDR2 sequences are LNHNV and YYDKDF (reference sequence). Germline trimming cut 4 bases from V and 8 bases from J; bases unmatched to any gene: 9.